This T cell receptor (beta chain) appears in the sequencing data of a study of CD8+CD57+ T cells in acquired aplastic anemia. Germline V gives CDR1 SGHRS, CDR2 YFSETQ. The V and J ends lost 0 bases and 3 bases respectively, with 10 bases between them. The CDR3 covers 14 residues. Investigators profiled TCR beta VDJ and CDR3 from genomic DNA template. TCRdb used MiXCR to reprocess the reads, holding one entry per CDR3 protein. The sample includes 160,000 or so distinct CDR3 sequences, over 55% of them seen just once. Points on this clonotype: Its antigen is unidentified.

In patients chosen for sequencing, flow cytometry had shown CD8+CD57+ cell expansion. All participating patients were living with severe acquired aplastic anemia. Findings and caveats of the study: Patients and controls were not found to differ significantly in CD8+ Simpson's diversity.

This TCR was sampled from a human donor with aplastic anemia. Sequences were obtained from sorted CD4+, CD8+, or CD8+CD57+ T cells (not recorded which) from PBMCs. The J gene is TRBJ2-7, the V gene TRBV5-1; tentatively, D is TRBD1 (6 bases). CDR3 DNA: TGCGCCAGCAGCTTGGGGGACAACCTCTACGAGCAGTACTTC. Residues: CASSLGDNLYEQYF. The full variable domain, rest sourced from reference TRBV5-1 and TRBJ2-7, is KAGVTQTPRYLIKTRGQQVTLSCSPISGHRSVSWYQQTPGQGLQFLFEYFSETQRNKGNFPGRFSGRQFSNSRSEMNVSTLELGDSALYLCASSLGDNLYEQYFGPGTRLTVT.